The next 16 T cell receptor beta chains were all read from a single sample in a study of cytomegalovirus exposure and HLA in healthy donors. Profiled with immunoSEQ multiplex PCR; TCRdb holds only in-frame clones, not every one. The repertoire consists of over 110,000 clones, with about 87% occurring once and the leading ten covering approximately 10%. Sequencing input: PBMCs. The receptors were sampled from a man between 18 and 35 years old in good health and CMV-seropositive.

The rearrangement uses TRBV7-2 and TRBJ2-1, with TRBD2 as a possible D gene (5 bases). The CDR3 is made up of 17 amino acids. Deletions cut 5 bases from V and 0 bases from J, with 17 bases between. The germline CDR1 and CDR2 sequences are SGHTA and FQGNSA. CDR3 amino acids: CASSTPREGSSYNEQFF. The CDR3, as DNA: TGTGCCAGCAGCACTCCTCGAGAGGGAAGCTCCTACAATGAGCAGTTCTTC.

Only one count was recorded for this clone. This chain links TRBV6-5 with TRBJ1-2; the match to TRBD1 covers 10 bases. The CDR3 contains 15 residues. Germline CDR1 and CDR2: MNHEY and SVGAGI. The V gene end was trimmed by 7 bases and the J gene end by 4 bases; junction bases not matched to a gene: 9. As DNA, the CDR3 is TGTGCCAGCAAGAAGTTCAGACAGGGGGCCTATGGCTACACCTTC. Translated, it gives CASKKFRQGAYGYTF.

This clone was found a few times. The chain carries TRBV30 and TRBJ2-6; D remains ambiguous. V lost 0 bases and J 0 bases, leaving 3 bases between the germline ends. Germline V gene lookup returns CDR1 GTSNPN and CDR2 SVGIG (reference sequence). This CDR3 is 14 amino acids long. CDR3 coding DNA: TGTGCCTGGAGTGTATACTCTGGGGCCAACGTCCTGACTTTC. Protein product: CAWSVYSGANVLTF.

The chain employs TRBV11-2 and TRBJ2-5, with D perhaps TRBD1 (5 bases). Looked up from germline, CDR1 is SGHAT and CDR2 is FQNNGV. The CDR3 contains 13 residues. Deletions cut 1 base from V and 8 bases from J, with 11 bases between. CDR3 coding DNA: TGTGCCAGCAGCTTAGCCCGCAGGGCCACCCAGTACTTC. The encoded protein is CASSLARRATQYF.

This clone showed up just a few times. As DNA, the CDR3 is TGTGCCAGCAGCGCCCGAGAGGGCAGGGGAGCCTACGAGCAGTACTTC. The encoded protein is CASSAREGRGAYEQYF. The chain couples TRBV9 to TRBJ2-7, with D perhaps TRBD1 (6 bases). The CDR3 totals 16 residues. The germline gives CDR1 SGDLS, CDR2 YYNGEE. The V and J ends lost 3 bases and 2 bases respectively, with 18 bases between them.

V usage is TRBV9 and J usage is TRBJ2-2; D possibly corresponds to TRBD2 (5 bases). Germline V gives CDR1 SGDLS, CDR2 YYNGEE. V lost 4 bases and J 1 base, leaving 17 bases between the germline ends. This CDR3 is built from 17 residues. This CDR3 is CASSPHLGGWNTGELFF. Here the CDR3 DNA reads TGTGCCAGCAGCCCCCACTTGGGCGGGTGGAACACCGGGGAGCTGTTTTTT.

The chain carries TRBV7-9 and TRBJ2-7; D is unclear. Germline V lookup: CDR1 SEHNR, CDR2 FQNEAQ (reference sequence). V was shortened by 3 bases and J by 2 bases, with 5 bases between the two germline ends. CDR3 size: 12 residues. The CDR3, as DNA: TGTGCCAGCAGCTTTTCTCCCTACGAGCAGTACTTC. This sequence encodes CASSFSPYEQYF.

The chain joins TRBV4-2 to TRBJ2-7, with TRBD2 matching over 10 bases. Trimming at V came to 6 bases and at J to 2 bases, leaving 7 bases not matched to a gene. Germline V gene data show CDR1 as LGHNA and CDR2 as YNFKEQ. There are 15 residues in the CDR3. The CDR3 DNA sequence: TGTGCCAGCAGTCGCGGGACTAGCGATACCTACGAGCAGTACTTC. It is translated as CASSRGTSDTYEQYF.

The chain has TRBV4-2 and TRBJ1-2; D gene ambiguous. Germline-derived CDR1 and CDR2 are LGHNA and YNFKEQ. The V end was cut by 0 bases, the J end by 7 bases, with 9 bases between. The CDR3 has 13 residues. The CDR3 bases are TGTGCCAGCAGCCAAGATTCCGGGGTTGGCTACACCTTC. Protein: CASSQDSGVGYTF.

The J gene is TRBJ1-1, the V gene TRBV5-1, with 7 bases identical to TRBD1. In germline, CDR1 is SGHRS, CDR2 YFSETQ. The ends lost 4 bases at V and 11 bases at J; junction bases unmatched: 8. The CDR3 runs 12 residues. This chain's CDR3 is CASSSRGTGAFF. CDR3 bases: TGCGCCAGCAGCAGCAGGGGGACCGGGGCTTTCTTT.

The J gene is TRBJ1-4, the V gene TRBV12-5, with unresolved D. The germline CDR1 and CDR2 sequences are LGHNT and FRNRAP. This CDR3 comprises 16 residues. Trimming took 1 base from V and 6 from J, leaving 15 bases between them. CDR3 sequence: CASGLGGEGLDEKLFF. DNA for the CDR3: TGTGCTAGTGGTTTGGGGGGTGAGGGATTGGATGAAAAACTGTTTTTT.

The rearrangement links TRBV6-1 to TRBJ2-3, with TRBD1 as a possible D gene (6 bases). The CDR3 spans 14 residues. V was trimmed by 7 bases and J by 5 bases, leaving 16 bases between them. Germline V gene sequence: CDR1 MNHNS, CDR2 SASEGT. CDR3 region: CASTLRGQEDTQYF. CDR3 nucleotide sequence: TGTGCCAGCACCCTCAGGGGTCAGGAAGATACGCAGTATTTT.

The chain joins TRBV5-1 to TRBJ2-5; the D gene is possibly TRBD1 (5 bases). Germline V lookup: CDR1 SGHRS, CDR2 YFSETQ. Trimming stripped 0 bases from V and 2 bases from J, with 8 bases between. The CDR3 has 14 residues. The CDR3 loop reads CASSLGQKQETQYF. The CDR3 DNA sequence: TGCGCCAGCAGCTTGGGACAGAAACAAGAGACCCAGTACTTC.

This clone was recorded once. In nucleotides, the CDR3 is TGTGCCAGCAGAACCGTGGCAGGGCCGTCCTACGAGCAGTACTTC. Its protein is CASRTVAGPSYEQYF. The J gene is TRBJ2-7, the V gene TRBV6-5, with D possibly being TRBD1 (5 bases). V was shortened by 6 bases and J by 1 base, with 16 bases between the two germline ends. Germline V gives CDR1 MNHEY, CDR2 SVGAGI. This CDR3 spans 15 amino acids.

This clone was counted a single time. V and J are TRBV19 and TRBJ1-5, with no clear D. The length of the CDR3 is 14 residues. The germline V gene encodes CDR1 LNHDA and CDR2 SQIVND (reference sequence). V gave up 9 bases and J gave up 1 base, with 13 bases separating them. CDR3 protein: CASRPDWSNQPQHF. For the CDR3, the DNA is TGTGCCAGCCGTCCAGACTGGAGCAATCAGCCCCAGCATTTT.

This clone was counted only a few times. The chain links TRBV2 to TRBJ2-5; perhaps TRBD2 as D (7 bases). Germline CDR1 SNHLY, CDR2 FYNNEI. The CDR3 has 13 amino acids. The ends were cut back, 6 bases at V and 2 bases at J, with 10 bases in the middle. For the CDR3, the DNA is TGTGCCAGCAGGCGGGGGCAACAAGAGACCCAGTACTTC. This codes for CASRRGQQETQYF. The complete variable domain, with remaining parts taken from reference TRBV2 and TRBJ2-5, reads EPEVTQTPSHQVTQMGQEVILRCVPISNHLYFYWYRQILGQKVEFLVSFYNNEISEKSEIFDDQFSVERPDGSNFTLKIRSTKLEDSAMYFCASRRGQQETQYFGPGTRLLVL.